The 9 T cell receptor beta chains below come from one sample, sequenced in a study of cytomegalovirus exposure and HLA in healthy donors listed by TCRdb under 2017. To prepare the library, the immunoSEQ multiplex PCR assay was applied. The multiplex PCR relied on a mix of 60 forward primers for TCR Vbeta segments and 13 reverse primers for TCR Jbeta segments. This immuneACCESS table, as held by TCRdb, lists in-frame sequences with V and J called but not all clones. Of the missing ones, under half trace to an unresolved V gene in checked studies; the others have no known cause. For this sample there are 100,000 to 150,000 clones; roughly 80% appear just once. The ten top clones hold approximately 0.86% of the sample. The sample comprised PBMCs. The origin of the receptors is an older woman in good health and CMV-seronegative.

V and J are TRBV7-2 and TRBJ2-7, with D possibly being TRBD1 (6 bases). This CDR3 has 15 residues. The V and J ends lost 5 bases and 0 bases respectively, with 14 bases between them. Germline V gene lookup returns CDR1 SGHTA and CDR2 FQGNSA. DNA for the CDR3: TGTGCCAGCAGCCAAAGGACAGCGAGCTCCTACGAGCAGTACTTC. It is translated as CASSQRTASSYEQYF.

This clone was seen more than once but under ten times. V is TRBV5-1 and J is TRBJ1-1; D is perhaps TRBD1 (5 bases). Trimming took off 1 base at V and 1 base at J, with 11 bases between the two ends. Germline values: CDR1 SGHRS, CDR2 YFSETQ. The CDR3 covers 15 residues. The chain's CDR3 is CASSLSGTGNTEAFF. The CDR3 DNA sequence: TGCGCCAGCAGCTTGTCGGGCACAGGGAACACTGAAGCTTTCTTT.

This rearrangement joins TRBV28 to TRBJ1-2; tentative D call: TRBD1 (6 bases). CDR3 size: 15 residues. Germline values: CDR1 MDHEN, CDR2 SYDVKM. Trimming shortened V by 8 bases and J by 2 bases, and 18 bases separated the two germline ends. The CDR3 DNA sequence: TGTGCCAGCCGGGGGGCAGGCCCAACCAACTATGGCTACACCTTC. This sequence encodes CASRGAGPTNYGYTF.

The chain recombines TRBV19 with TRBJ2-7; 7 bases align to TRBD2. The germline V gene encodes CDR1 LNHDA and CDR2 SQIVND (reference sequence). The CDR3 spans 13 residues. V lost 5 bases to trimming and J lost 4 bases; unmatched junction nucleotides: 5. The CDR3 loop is CASSSRTRYEQYF. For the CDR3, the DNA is TGTGCCAGTAGTTCACGGACTAGGTACGAGCAGTACTTC.

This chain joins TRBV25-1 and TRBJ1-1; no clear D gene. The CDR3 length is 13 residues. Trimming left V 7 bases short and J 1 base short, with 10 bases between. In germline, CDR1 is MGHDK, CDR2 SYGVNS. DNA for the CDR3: TGTGCCAGCAACTCACAGCCGAACACTGAAGCTTTCTTT. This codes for CASNSQPNTEAFF.

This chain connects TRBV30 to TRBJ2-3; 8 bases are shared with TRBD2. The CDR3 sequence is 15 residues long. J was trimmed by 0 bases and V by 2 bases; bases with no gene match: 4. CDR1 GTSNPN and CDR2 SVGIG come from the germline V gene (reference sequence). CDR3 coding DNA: TGTGCCTGGAGTATCGGGGGGGCTAGCACAGATACGCAGTATTTT. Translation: CAWSIGGASTDTQYF.

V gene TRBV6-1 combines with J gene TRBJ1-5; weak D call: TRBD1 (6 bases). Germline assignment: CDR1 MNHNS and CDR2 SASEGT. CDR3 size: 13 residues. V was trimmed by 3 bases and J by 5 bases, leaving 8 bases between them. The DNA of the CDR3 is TGTGCCAGCAGTGAGACAGGCCATCAGCCCCAGCATTTT. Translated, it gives CASSETGHQPQHF.

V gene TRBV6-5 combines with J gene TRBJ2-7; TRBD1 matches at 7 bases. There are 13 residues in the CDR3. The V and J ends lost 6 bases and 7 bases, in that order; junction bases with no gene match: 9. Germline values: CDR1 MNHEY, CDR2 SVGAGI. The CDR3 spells CASRKDRVREQYF. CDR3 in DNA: TGTGCCAGCAGAAAAGACAGGGTCCGGGAGCAGTACTTC.

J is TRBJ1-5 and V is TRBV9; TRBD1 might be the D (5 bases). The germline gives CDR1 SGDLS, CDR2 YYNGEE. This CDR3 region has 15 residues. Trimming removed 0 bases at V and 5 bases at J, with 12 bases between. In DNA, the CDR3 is TGTGCCAGCAGCGTAGGTATGGGGCTAGATCAGCCCCAGCATTTT. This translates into CASSVGMGLDQPQHF.